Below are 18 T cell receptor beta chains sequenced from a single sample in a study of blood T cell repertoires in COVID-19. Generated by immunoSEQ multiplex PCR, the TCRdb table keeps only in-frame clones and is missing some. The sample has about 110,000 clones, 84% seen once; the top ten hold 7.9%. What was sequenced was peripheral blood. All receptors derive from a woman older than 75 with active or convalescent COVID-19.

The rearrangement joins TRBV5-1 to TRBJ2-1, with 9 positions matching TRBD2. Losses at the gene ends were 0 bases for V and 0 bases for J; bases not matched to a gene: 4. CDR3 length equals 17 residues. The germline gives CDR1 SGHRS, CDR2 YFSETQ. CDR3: CASSLGSGRSSYNEQFF. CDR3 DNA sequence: TGCGCCAGCAGCTTGGGTAGCGGGAGAAGCTCCTACAATGAGCAGTTCTTC.

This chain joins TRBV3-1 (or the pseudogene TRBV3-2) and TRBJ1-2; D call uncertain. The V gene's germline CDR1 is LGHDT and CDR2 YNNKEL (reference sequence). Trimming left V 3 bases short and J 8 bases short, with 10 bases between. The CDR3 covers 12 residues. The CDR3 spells CASSQGGLGYTF. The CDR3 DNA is TGTGCCAGCAGCCAGGGAGGGTTGGGCTACACCTTC.

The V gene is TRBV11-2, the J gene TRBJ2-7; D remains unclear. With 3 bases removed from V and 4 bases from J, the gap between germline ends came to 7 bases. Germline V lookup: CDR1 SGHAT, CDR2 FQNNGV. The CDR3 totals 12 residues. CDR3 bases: TGTGCCAGCAGCTTTACATTGTACGAGCAGTACTTC. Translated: CASSFTLYEQYF.

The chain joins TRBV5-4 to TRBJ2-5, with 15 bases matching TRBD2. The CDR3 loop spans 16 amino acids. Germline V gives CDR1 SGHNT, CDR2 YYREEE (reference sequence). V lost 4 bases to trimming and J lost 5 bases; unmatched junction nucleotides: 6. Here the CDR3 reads CASSPPGLAGGETQYF. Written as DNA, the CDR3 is TGTGCCAGCAGCCCTCCGGGACTAGCGGGAGGTGAGACCCAGTACTTC.

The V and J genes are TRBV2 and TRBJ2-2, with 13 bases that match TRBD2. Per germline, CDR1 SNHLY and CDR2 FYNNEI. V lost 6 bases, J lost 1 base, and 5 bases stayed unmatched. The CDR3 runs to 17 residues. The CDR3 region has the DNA TGTGCCAGCAGCCCCTGGACTAGCGGGAGGAACACCGGGGAGCTGTTTTTT. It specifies CASSPWTSGRNTGELFF.

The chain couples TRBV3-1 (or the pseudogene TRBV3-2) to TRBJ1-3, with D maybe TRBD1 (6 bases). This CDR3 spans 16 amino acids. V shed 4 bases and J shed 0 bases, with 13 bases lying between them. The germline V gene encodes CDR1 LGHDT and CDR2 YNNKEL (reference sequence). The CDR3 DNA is TGTGCCAGCAGCCGCCAAGGGGGTTTCTCTGGAAACACCATATATTTT. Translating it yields CASSRQGGFSGNTIYF.

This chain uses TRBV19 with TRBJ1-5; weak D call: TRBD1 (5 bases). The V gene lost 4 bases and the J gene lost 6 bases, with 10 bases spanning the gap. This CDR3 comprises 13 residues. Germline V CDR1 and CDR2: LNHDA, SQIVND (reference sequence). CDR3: CASSTQGGQPQHF. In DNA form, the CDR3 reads TGTGCCAGTAGTACTCAGGGCGGTCAGCCCCAGCATTTT. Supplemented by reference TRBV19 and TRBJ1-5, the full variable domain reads DGGITQSPKYLFRKEGQNVTLSCEQNLNHDAMYWYRQDPGQGLRLIYYSQIVNDFQKGDIAEGYSVSREKKESFPLTVTSAQKNPTAFYLCASSTQGGQPQHFGDGTRLSIL.

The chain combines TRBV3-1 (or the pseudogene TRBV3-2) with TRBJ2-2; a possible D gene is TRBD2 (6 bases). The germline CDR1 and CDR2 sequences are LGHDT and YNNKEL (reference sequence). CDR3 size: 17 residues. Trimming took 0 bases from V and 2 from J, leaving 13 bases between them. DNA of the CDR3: TGTGCCAGCAGCCAAGATCCGCTCGGGAGAAACACCGGGGAGCTGTTTTTT. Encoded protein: CASSQDPLGRNTGELFF.

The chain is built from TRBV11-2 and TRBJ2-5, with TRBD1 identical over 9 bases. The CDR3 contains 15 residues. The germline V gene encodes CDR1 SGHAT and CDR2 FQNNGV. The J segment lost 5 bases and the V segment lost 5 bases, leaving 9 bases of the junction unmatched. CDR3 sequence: CASSRRTGVRETQYF. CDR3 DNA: TGTGCCAGCAGCCGTAGGACAGGGGTGAGGGAGACCCAGTACTTC.

The CDR3 region is CASSQQLAPDTQYF. The CDR3 region has the DNA TGTGCCAGCAGCCAGCAGCTAGCGCCAGATACGCAGTATTTT. V usage is TRBV3-1 (or the pseudogene TRBV3-2) and J usage is TRBJ2-3; a weak D match, TRBD2 (6 bases). Germline V gene sequence: CDR1 LGHDT, CDR2 YNNKEL (reference sequence). This CDR3 contains 14 residues. V dropped 3 bases and J dropped 4 bases, with 11 bases sitting between them.

CDR3 amino acids: CASSLGLAGVSDTQYF. For the CDR3, the DNA is TGTGCCAGCAGCTTGGGACTAGCGGGAGTTTCAGATACGCAGTATTTT. This chain connects TRBV7-2 to TRBJ2-3; 14 nucleotides agree with TRBD2. V shed 3 bases and J 4 bases; nucleotides not matched to a gene: 3. CDR3 length equals 16 residues. The germline V gene has CDR1 SGHTA and CDR2 FQGNSA.

The CDR3 reads CAGGQGGELFF. CDR3 nucleotides: TGTGCCGGGGGACAGGGTGGGGAGCTGTTTTTT. The chain joins TRBV30 to TRBJ2-2; 9 positions agree with TRBD1. This CDR3 has 11 amino acids. With V trimmed by 8 bases and J by 8 bases, 3 bases remained unmatched. From germline, CDR1 is GTSNPN and CDR2 SVGIG (reference sequence). The full variable domain, with the rest looked up from reference TRBV30 and TRBJ2-2, is SQTIHQWPATLVQPVGSPLSLECTVEGTSNPNLYWYRQAAGRGLQLLFYSVGIGQISSEVPQNLSASRPQDRQFILSSKKLLLSDSGFYLCAGGQGGELFFGEGSRLTVL.

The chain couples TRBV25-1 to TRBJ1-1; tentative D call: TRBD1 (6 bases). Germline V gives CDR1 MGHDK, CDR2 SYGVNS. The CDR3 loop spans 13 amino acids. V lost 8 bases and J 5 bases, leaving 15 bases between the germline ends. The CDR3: CASSTGIGTEAFF. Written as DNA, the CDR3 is TGTGCCAGCTCTACAGGGATTGGGACTGAAGCTTTCTTT. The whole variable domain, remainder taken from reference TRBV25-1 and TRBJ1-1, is EADIYQTPRYLVIGTGKKITLECSQTMGHDKMYWYQQDPGMELHLIHYSYGVNSTEKGDLSSESTVSRIRTEHFPLTLESARPSHTSQYLCASSTGIGTEAFFGQGTRLTVV.

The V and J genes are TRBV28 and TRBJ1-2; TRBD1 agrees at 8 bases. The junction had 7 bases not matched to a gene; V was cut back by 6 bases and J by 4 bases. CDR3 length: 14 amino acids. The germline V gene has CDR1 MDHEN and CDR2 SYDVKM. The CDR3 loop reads CASRPRDRPYGYTF. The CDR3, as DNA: TGTGCCAGCAGACCTAGGGACAGGCCCTATGGCTACACCTTC.

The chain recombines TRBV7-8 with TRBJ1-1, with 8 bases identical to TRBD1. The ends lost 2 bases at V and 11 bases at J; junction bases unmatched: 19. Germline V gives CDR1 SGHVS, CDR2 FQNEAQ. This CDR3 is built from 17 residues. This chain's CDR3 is CASSLRGPGQAYVGAFF. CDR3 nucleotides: TGTGCCAGCAGCTTACGCGGACCGGGACAGGCGTACGTGGGGGCTTTCTTT.

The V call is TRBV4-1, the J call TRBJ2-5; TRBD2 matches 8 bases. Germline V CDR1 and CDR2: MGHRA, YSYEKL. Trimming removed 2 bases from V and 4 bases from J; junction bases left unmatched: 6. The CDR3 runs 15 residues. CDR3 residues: CASSQNPGGGETQYF. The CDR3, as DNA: TGCGCCAGCAGCCAAAACCCGGGAGGGGGAGAGACCCAGTACTTC.

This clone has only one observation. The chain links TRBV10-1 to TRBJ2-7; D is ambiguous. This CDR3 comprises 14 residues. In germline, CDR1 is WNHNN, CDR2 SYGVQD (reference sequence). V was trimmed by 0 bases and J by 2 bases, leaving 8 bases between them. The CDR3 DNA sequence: TGCGCCAGCAGTGAGTCCCATCGAGCCTACGAGCAGTACTTC. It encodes CASSESHRAYEQYF.

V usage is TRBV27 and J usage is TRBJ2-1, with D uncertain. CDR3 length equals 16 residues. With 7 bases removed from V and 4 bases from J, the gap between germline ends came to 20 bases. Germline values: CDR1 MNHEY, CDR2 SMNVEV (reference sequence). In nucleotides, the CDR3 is TGTGCCAGCATCAACCTTAGGCGGCCTCCTTACAATGAGCAGTTCTTC. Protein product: CASINLRRPPYNEQFF.